This T cell receptor (beta chain) appears in the sequencing data of a study of human T cells and chemical hapten exposure. Findings of the study overall: Clustering by CDR3 similarity yielded significantly more large clusters from expanded TCRs than controls. DPC sensitization left the count of TCRs above 1 in 1000 unchanged.

V was trimmed by 6 bases and J by 1 base, leaving 9 bases between them. The CDR3 covers 13 residues. This clonotype was seen at least ten times. Antigen: not known. Per the authors' pipeline: Sample TCR counts, which ranged from 23,224 to 690,600, had a median of roughly 92,000. TCRdb independently ran MiXCR on the RACE reads; one entry per CDR3 protein. The V and J calls were not made by the authors but by TCRdb's processing. In the table there are a few hundred thousand distinct CDR3 sequences, about 9.4% of which are singletons. As to time point: pre-sensitization, week 0. Treatment denoted: therapeutic diphenylcyclopropenone sensitization with weekly scalp DPC.

The material sequenced was whole blood, taken in connection with sensitization to the hapten diphenylcyclopropenone (DPC). The origin of this receptor is a woman aged 35 to 49 with alopecia areata. Some clones in this sample may be carry-over from other donors' samples. The genes are TRBV12-3 or TRBV12-4 and TRBJ1-1, with no clear D. The CDR3 spells CASSSQWNTEAFF. DNA for the CDR3: TGTGCCAGCAGCTCACAGTGGAACACTGAAGCTTTCTTT.